The 17 T cell receptor beta chains listed next were all sequenced from one sample in a study of blood T cell repertoires in COVID-19. Here immunoSEQ multiplex PCR was the method, and the copy in TCRdb shows in-frame clones only, minus some. The sample carries approximately 170,000 clones, 84% recorded once. The specimen sequenced was PBMCs or T cells enriched from blood (not recorded which). The receptors originated from a man aged 45-65 years who had recovered from COVID-19.

This chain connects TRBV3-1 (or the pseudogene TRBV3-2) to TRBJ2-1; tentative D call: TRBD1 (6 bases). The CDR3 is 13 residues long. CDR1 is LGHDT and CDR2 is YNNKEL in the germline V gene (reference sequence). Trimming stripped 3 bases from V and 7 bases from J, with 10 bases between. The CDR3 DNA reads TGTGCCAGCAGCCACAGGGGTCTAAATGAGCAGTTCTTC. Amino acid sequence: CASSHRGLNEQFF.

The chain has TRBV7-3 and TRBJ1-2; 7 nucleotides agree with TRBD1. Looked up from germline, CDR1 is SGHTA and CDR2 is FQGTGA. The junction had 9 bases not matched to a gene; V was cut back by 4 bases and J by 7 bases. The CDR3 extends over 14 amino acids. CDR3 bases: TGTGCCAGCAGCTGGGGTACAGGGGTCCGTGGCTACACCTTC. Residues: CASSWGTGVRGYTF.

This clone was detected only a few times. The chain recombines TRBV10-3 with TRBJ2-2, with 8 positions matching TRBD1. CDR3 length equals 15 residues. Germline-derived CDR1 and CDR2 are ENHRY and SYGVKD. Trimming removed 6 bases from V and 0 bases from J; junction bases left unmatched: 3. The CDR3 nucleotides read TGTGCCATCAGCAGGACAGGGACGAACACCGGGGAGCTGTTTTTT. This gives the protein CAISRTGTNTGELFF.

The sample holds a few counts of this clone. The chain recombines TRBV11-2 with TRBJ1-1, with D hard to call. The CDR3 loop spans 14 amino acids. The germline CDR1 and CDR2 sequences are SGHAT and FQNNGV. Trimming stripped 0 bases from V and 6 bases from J, with 11 bases between. The CDR3 DNA reads TGTGCCAGCAGCTTAGACCCGGGAGGCGCTGAAGCTTTCTTT. It specifies CASSLDPGGAEAFF.

V gene TRBV18 combines with J gene TRBJ1-2; 9 bases fit TRBD1. Germline CDR1 KGHSH, CDR2 LQKENI. The CDR3 has 14 residues. J lost 8 bases, V lost 6 bases, and 10 bases had no gene match. The CDR3 DNA is TGTGCCAGCTCCCAAGACAGGGGGGCGAAAGGCTACACCTTC. Translation: CASSQDRGAKGYTF.

The V and J genes are TRBV6-2 or TRBV6-3 and TRBJ1-5; maybe TRBD1 (5 bases). V was clipped by 3 bases and J by 3 bases, with 9 bases between them. The CDR3 sequence is 14 residues long. Germline lookup yields CDR1 MNHEY and CDR2 SVGEGT. The CDR3 sequence: CASSYYRTNQPQHF. The DNA for the CDR3 is TGTGCCAGCAGTTATTACAGGACCAATCAGCCCCAGCATTTT.

This sequence joins TRBV7-3 and TRBJ2-1; 10 bases align to TRBD2. Germline V gene sequence: CDR1 SGHTA, CDR2 FQGTGA. V was clipped by 2 bases and J by 6 bases; unmatched bases: 7. The CDR3 totals 16 residues. CDR3 nucleotides: TGTGCCAGCAGCTTAGCGGCTAGCGGGGGACCCAATGAGCAGTTCTTC. Translating gives CASSLAASGGPNEQFF.

V is TRBV6-5 and J is TRBJ1-4; D may be TRBD1 (6 bases). The CDR3 is 13 amino acids. Between the trimmed V and J ends, which lost 5 bases and 3 bases, there was a span of 7 bases. Germline V lookup: CDR1 MNHEY, CDR2 SVGAGI. This chain's CDR3 is CASSRGSNEKLFF. In DNA, the CDR3 is TGTGCCAGCAGTAGGGGGTCTAATGAAAAACTGTTTTTT.

This chain joins TRBV19 and TRBJ1-5, with 7 bases fitting TRBD1. Germline V gives CDR1 LNHDA, CDR2 SQIVND (reference sequence). CDR3 size: 14 residues. Trimming cost V 6 bases and J 7 bases; bases outside gene matches: 9. CDR3 coding DNA: TGTGCCAGTAGCTTACAGGGGAGAGGCCAGCCCCAGCATTTT. Its translation: CASSLQGRGQPQHF.

The chain has TRBV30 and TRBJ1-5, with 7 bases identical to TRBD1. The CDR3 covers 14 residues. Germline values: CDR1 GTSNPN, CDR2 SVGIG (reference sequence). J was trimmed by 3 bases and V by 4 bases; bases with no gene match: 6. CDR3 DNA: TGTGCCTGGAATACCGGGACAGACAATCAGCCCCAGCATTTT. Its translation is CAWNTGTDNQPQHF.

V is TRBV4-2 and J is TRBJ2-7; D possibly corresponds to TRBD1 (6 bases). Per germline, CDR1 LGHNA and CDR2 YNFKEQ. The CDR3 has 13 amino acids. The V end lost 3 bases, the J end lost 4 bases, and 10 bases lay between the germline ends. The CDR3 reads CASSQKQGYEQYF. CDR3 DNA sequence: TGTGCCAGCAGCCAGAAACAGGGATACGAGCAGTACTTC.

This chain uses TRBV10-3 with TRBJ1-1; 12 bases are a match to TRBD1. V gave up 11 bases and J gave up 0 bases; unmatched junction bases: 13. This CDR3 is built from 17 residues. Germline V gene data show CDR1 as ENHRY and CDR2 as SYGVKD. The CDR3 DNA reads TGTGCCGCCCACGGGGGGACAGGGGGCACCGTGAACACTGAAGCTTTCTTT. Translation: CAAHGGTGGTVNTEAFF.

This clone was observed a handful of times. The rearrangement joins TRBV7-3 to TRBJ1-2; 11 bases align to TRBD1. Germline V gene data show CDR1 as SGHTA and CDR2 as FQGTGA. There are 15 residues in the CDR3. With 3 bases clipped from V and 6 bases from J, the junction kept 6 bases outside the gene matches. CDR3 amino acids: CASSFGGTGGNGYTF. The CDR3 DNA reads as TGTGCCAGCAGCTTTGGTGGGACAGGGGGGAATGGCTACACCTTC.

This chain joins TRBV6-5 and TRBJ1-4, with TRBD1 matching over 8 bases. Germline V gives CDR1 MNHEY, CDR2 SVGAGI. This CDR3 contains 14 residues. With V trimmed by 5 bases and J by 7 bases, 6 bases remained unmatched. In nucleotides, the CDR3 is TGTGCCAGCAGTAGACAGGGGCTTGGTGAAAAACTGTTTTTT. Its translation is CASSRQGLGEKLFF.

This clone was seen a handful of times. The chain links TRBV27 to TRBJ2-2; D is unresolved. Per the germline V gene, CDR1 is MNHEY and CDR2 is SMNVEV (reference sequence). The CDR3 consists of 16 residues. V was clipped by 3 bases and J by 3 bases, with 14 bases between them. As DNA, the CDR3 is TGTGCCAGCAGTTTCCTACAGCAGGCGTACACCGGGGAGCTGTTTTTT. It is translated as CASSFLQQAYTGELFF.

This chain uses TRBV5-1 with TRBJ1-2; TRBD1 is a possible D gene (5 bases). The V gene's germline CDR1 is SGHRS and CDR2 YFSETQ. This CDR3 is 17 amino acids long. Trimming removed 3 bases from V and 7 bases from J, with 25 bases in between. In nucleotides, the CDR3 is TGCGCCAGCAGCTCCACACCAACGACTGACAGAATTGGTGGCTACACCTTC. Encoded protein: CASSSTPTTDRIGGYTF.

The chain couples TRBV28 to TRBJ1-1, with TRBD1 as a possible D gene (6 bases). Trimming removed 3 bases at V and 0 bases at J, with 17 bases between. The CDR3 contains 17 residues. Germline CDR1 and CDR2: MDHEN and SYDVKM. The CDR3 nucleotides are TGTGCCAGCAGTTTTAGAGGGACAAGACTTATGAACACTGAAGCTTTCTTT. Protein: CASSFRGTRLMNTEAFF.